Below are 9 T cell receptor beta chains sequenced from a single sample in a study of cytomegalovirus exposure and HLA in healthy donors. The PCR made use of 60 Vbeta and 13 Jbeta primers. TCRdb's copy holds only in-frame clones and misses some; the assay was immunoSEQ multiplex PCR. The sample includes about 190,000 clones, roughly 90% of them seen just once. Sequencing was performed on PBMCs. The source is a boy younger than 10 in good health and CMV-seronegative.

This clone was recorded only once. The gene calls are TRBV28 and TRBJ1-1, with 7 bases that match TRBD1. The CDR3 is 13 residues long. CDR1 MDHEN and CDR2 SYDVKM come from the germline V gene. Trimming removed 6 bases from V and 5 bases from J; junction bases left unmatched: 6. In DNA form, the CDR3 reads TGTGCCAGCAGGGTCGACAGGGAAACTGAAGCTTTCTTT. Encoded protein: CASRVDRETEAFF. The complete variable domain, with remaining parts taken from reference TRBV28 and TRBJ1-1, reads DVKVTQSSRYLVKRTGEKVFLECVQDMDHENMFWYRQDPGLGLRLIYFSYDVKMKEKGDIPEGYSVSREKKERFSLILESASTNQTSMYLCASRVDRETEAFFGQGTRLTVV.

The chain recombines TRBV28 with TRBJ2-7; D not resolved. This CDR3 is built from 14 residues. Germline CDR1 reads MDHEN; CDR2 reads SYDVKM. Trimming left V 3 bases short and J 0 bases short, with 9 bases between. CDR3: CASSFPGSSYEQYF. The CDR3 DNA reads as TGTGCCAGCAGTTTCCCAGGTAGCTCCTACGAGCAGTACTTC.

This rearrangement joins TRBV29-1 to TRBJ2-1; possibly TRBD1 for D (5 bases). Germline V CDR1 and CDR2: SQVTM, ANQGSEA. Between the trimmed V and J ends, which lost 4 bases and 6 bases, there was a span of 13 bases. The CDR3 consists of 13 residues. This chain's CDR3 is CSVGRRTTNEQFF. The CDR3 coding sequence is TGCAGCGTTGGTCGCCGGACAACCAATGAGCAGTTCTTC.

V and J are TRBV7-3 and TRBJ2-1; TRBD2 agrees at 16 bases. The CDR3 length is 18 residues. V shed 5 bases and J 0 bases; nucleotides not matched to a gene: 4. Germline CDR1 SGHTA, CDR2 FQGTGA. The CDR3 sequence is CASSPGTSGGGSYNEQFF. DNA of the CDR3: TGTGCCAGCAGCCCCGGGACTAGCGGGGGGGGCTCCTACAATGAGCAGTTCTTC. Looking up the rest from reference TRBV7-3 and TRBJ2-1 gives the full variable domain: GAGVSQTPSNKVTEKGKYVELRCDPISGHTALYWYRQSLGQGPEFLIYFQGTGAADDSGLPNDRFFAVRPEGSVSTLKIQRTERGDSAVYLCASSPGTSGGGSYNEQFFGPGTRLTVL.

The chain has TRBV12-5 and TRBJ2-2; D not resolved. There are 15 residues in the CDR3. Trimming took 4 bases from V and 7 from J, leaving 16 bases between them. CDR1 is LGHNT, CDR2 FRNRAP, per germline. The CDR3 DNA reads as TGTGCTAGTGGTTCCCATGCCAGCGTCGGCGGGGAGCTGTTTTTT. As protein: CASGSHASVGGELFF.

The V and J genes are TRBV29-1 and TRBJ2-3; 7 bases line up with TRBD2. Losses at the gene ends were 4 bases for V and 0 bases for J; bases not matched to a gene: 1. The CDR3 is 13 amino acids. In germline, CDR1 is SQVTM, CDR2 ANQGSEA. CDR3 nucleotides: TGCAGCGTTGGGGGACTAAGCACAGATACGCAGTATTTT. Amino acids: CSVGGLSTDTQYF.

The rearrangement joins TRBV7-9 to TRBJ1-1; D gene uncertain. CDR1 and CDR2 from the germline V gene are SEHNR and FQNEAQ (reference sequence). The CDR3 sequence is 15 residues long. The V end lost 7 bases, the J end lost 3 bases, and 18 bases lay between the germline ends. The CDR3 reads CASINRGSGYTEAFF. In DNA form, the CDR3 reads TGTGCCAGCATCAACCGAGGCAGCGGTTACACTGAAGCTTTCTTT. The complete variable domain, with remaining parts taken from reference TRBV7-9 and TRBJ1-1, reads DTGVSQNPRHKITKRGQNVTFRCDPISEHNRLYWYRQTLGQGPEFLTYFQNEAQLEKSRLLSDRFSAERPKGSFSTLEIQRTEQGDSAMYLCASINRGSGYTEAFFGQGTRLTVV.

V is TRBV4-2 and J is TRBJ2-7; no reliable D call. V shed 0 bases and J shed 6 bases, with 12 bases lying between them. Germline V lookup: CDR1 LGHNA, CDR2 YNFKEQ. This CDR3 comprises 14 residues. In DNA, the CDR3 is TGTGCCAGCAGCCAAGATCTCGCAGTCTCCGAGCAGTACTTC. Amino acids: CASSQDLAVSEQYF.

The CDR3 here is CASRGLAGVGQYF. DNA of the CDR3: TGTGCCAGCAGGGGACTAGCGGGAGTAGGGCAGTATTTT. J is TRBJ2-3 and V is TRBV6-5; TRBD2 matches 14 bases. CDR1 is MNHEY and CDR2 is SVGAGI in the germline V gene. The CDR3 runs 13 residues. V gave up 6 bases and J gave up 11 bases; unmatched junction bases: 4.